A single sample gave rise to the 26 T cell receptor beta chains below, sequenced in a study of blood T cell repertoires in COVID-19 (TCRdb year 2020). The protocol used for the library was the immunoSEQ multiplex PCR assay. What TCRdb holds here is the immuneACCESS table cut down to in-frame rearrangements. Part of the clones is not present; checked against another copy, under half of the missing clones reflect an unresolved V gene, and the others are unexplained. The sample records roughly 200,000 clones, approximately 86% of which are singletons. 3.8% of the sample comes from the top ten. Sequencing was performed on PBMCs or T cells enriched from blood (not recorded which). The receptors stem from a woman aged 40 to 50 with acute COVID-19.

This sequence joins TRBV28 and TRBJ1-1; D ambiguous. CDR3 length: 10 residues. Trimming stripped 6 bases from V and 9 bases from J, with 8 bases between. Germline lookup yields CDR1 MDHEN and CDR2 SYDVKM. The CDR3 loop reads CASRSEQAFF. Here the CDR3 DNA reads TGTGCCAGCAGATCCGAGCAAGCTTTCTTT.

The CDR3 DNA sequence: TGCGCCAGCAGCCAGGGTACTAGCGATACCTACGAGCAGTACTTC. Translating it yields CASSQGTSDTYEQYF. The rearrangement uses TRBV4-3 and TRBJ2-7; 7 bases align to TRBD2. The CDR3 has 15 residues. Trimming removed 3 bases from V and 2 bases from J; junction bases left unmatched: 7. Germline CDR1 is LGHNA and CDR2 is YSLEER.

The CDR3 reads CASSLAGRLETQYF. The CDR3 region has the DNA TGTGCCAGTAGTCTAGCGGGAAGACTAGAGACCCAGTACTTC. This chain links TRBV19 with TRBJ2-5, with TRBD2 matching over 9 bases. The CDR3 length is 14 residues. The junction had 5 bases not matched to a gene; V was cut back by 5 bases and J by 4 bases. Germline V gene lookup returns CDR1 LNHDA and CDR2 SQIVND (reference sequence).

The chain couples TRBV5-1 to TRBJ2-3; D unresolved. Trimming shortened V by 6 bases and J by 2 bases, and 13 bases separated the two germline ends. The CDR3 totals 14 residues. Germline-derived CDR1 and CDR2 are SGHRS and YFSETQ. CDR3 in amino acids: CASTTDNPTDTQYF. The DNA for the CDR3 is TGCGCCAGCACCACCGACAACCCCACAGATACGCAGTATTTT.

The chain links TRBV28 to TRBJ2-7; possibly TRBD2 for D (6 bases). This CDR3 spans 14 amino acids. Trimming cost V 3 bases and J 3 bases, with 12 bases left between them. Germline V lookup: CDR1 MDHEN, CDR2 SYDVKM. CDR3 DNA: TGTGCCAGCAGTTTCTCGGCGGGGCTCTACGAGCAGTACTTC. Protein sequence: CASSFSAGLYEQYF. The full variable domain, its missing parts supplied by reference TRBV28 and TRBJ2-7, is DVKVTQSSRYLVKRTGEKVFLECVQDMDHENMFWYRQDPGLGLRLIYFSYDVKMKEKGDIPEGYSVSREKKERFSLILESASTNQTSMYLCASSFSAGLYEQYFGPGTRLTVT.

This chain uses TRBV5-1 with TRBJ2-2; 8 bases are shared with TRBD2. The CDR3 runs 16 residues. V gave up 4 bases and J gave up 0 bases; unmatched junction bases: 5. Germline V lookup: CDR1 SGHRS, CDR2 YFSETQ. DNA for the CDR3: TGCGCCAGCAGCACGGGAGGGGGAACGAACACCGGGGAGCTGTTTTTT. It codes for CASSTGGGTNTGELFF.

This clone was seen a single time. The V and J genes are TRBV3-1 (or the pseudogene TRBV3-2) and TRBJ2-2; 7 nucleotides line up with TRBD2. V shed 10 bases and J 5 bases; nucleotides not matched to a gene: 16. Germline V gene lookup returns CDR1 LGHDT and CDR2 YNNKEL (reference sequence). The CDR3 extends over 16 amino acids. CDR3 region: CATRLQSGGRTGELFF. DNA for the CDR3: TGTGCCACCCGACTCCAGTCGGGCGGGAGAACCGGGGAGCTGTTTTTT.

The chain recombines TRBV5-1 with TRBJ2-5, with D possibly being TRBD1 (6 bases). The CDR3 contains 16 residues. V lost 7 bases and J lost 5, with 24 bases in between. Looked up from germline, CDR1 is SGHRS and CDR2 is YFSETQ. The CDR3 DNA reads as TGCGCCAGCTCCCCCCGTCCAGGGGCGGAACAGGAGACCCAGTACTTC. Encoded protein: CASSPRPGAEQETQYF.

For the CDR3, the DNA is TGTGCCAGCAGCCTAGGGGGCGTCAGGGTCACTGAAGCTTTCTTT. Amino acid sequence: CASSLGGVRVTEAFF. The gene calls are TRBV3-1 (or the pseudogene TRBV3-2) and TRBJ1-1; 7 bases line up with TRBD1. The junction had 9 bases not matched to a gene; V was cut back by 4 bases and J by 4 bases. The CDR3 runs 15 residues. Germline-derived CDR1 and CDR2 are LGHDT and YNNKEL (reference sequence).

The chain couples TRBV19 to TRBJ1-5; D not resolved. Germline lookup yields CDR1 LNHDA and CDR2 SQIVND (reference sequence). The CDR3 runs 14 residues. The V and J ends lost 8 bases and 4 bases respectively, with 15 bases between them. CDR3 amino acids: CASRDRGWNQPQHF. CDR3 in DNA: TGTGCCAGTCGAGATCGGGGTTGGAATCAGCCCCAGCATTTT.

The V call is TRBV19, the J call TRBJ1-5; 9 bases are a match to TRBD1. Germline values: CDR1 LNHDA, CDR2 SQIVND (reference sequence). This CDR3 contains 15 residues. V trimming: 6 bases; J trimming: 1 base; junction bases outside the gene matches: 4. CDR3 nucleotides: TGTGCCAGTAGAGCTGACAGGGGGAGCAATCAGCCCCAGCATTTT. It translates to CASRADRGSNQPQHF. Full variable domain (remainder filled in from reference TRBV19 and TRBJ1-5): DGGITQSPKYLFRKEGQNVTLSCEQNLNHDAMYWYRQDPGQGLRLIYYSQIVNDFQKGDIAEGYSVSREKKESFPLTVTSAQKNPTAFYLCASRADRGSNQPQHFGDGTRLSIL.

This chain uses TRBV28 with TRBJ2-7; the D gene is possibly TRBD2 (6 bases). This CDR3 region has 14 residues. Germline values: CDR1 MDHEN, CDR2 SYDVKM. Deletions cut 8 bases from V and 0 bases from J, with 14 bases between. DNA of the CDR3: TGTGCCAGCGGACGGCGGGGCGGCTCCTACGAGCAGTACTTC. Protein: CASGRRGGSYEQYF. The whole variable domain, remainder taken from reference TRBV28 and TRBJ2-7, is DVKVTQSSRYLVKRTGEKVFLECVQDMDHENMFWYRQDPGLGLRLIYFSYDVKMKEKGDIPEGYSVSREKKERFSLILESASTNQTSMYLCASGRRGGSYEQYFGPGTRLTVT.

The chain carries TRBV4-1 and TRBJ2-7; D might be TRBD2 (6 bases). The germline V gene has CDR1 MGHRA and CDR2 YSYEKL. The CDR3 contains 14 residues. Trimming took 4 bases from V and 6 from J, leaving 16 bases between them. In nucleotides, the CDR3 is TGCGCCAGCAGCCGCGGGGACTCCCGCGCCGAGCAGTACTTC. Encoded protein: CASSRGDSRAEQYF.

The chain combines TRBV3-1 (or the pseudogene TRBV3-2) with TRBJ1-2; D unclear. CDR1 and CDR2 from the germline V gene are LGHDT and YNNKEL (reference sequence). This CDR3 contains 11 residues. Trimming shortened V by 2 bases and J by 8 bases, and 6 bases separated the two germline ends. The CDR3 DNA reads TGTGCCAGCAGCCAATTAGCCGGCTACACCTTC. It codes for CASSQLAGYTF.

The count of this clone is one. This sample also contains other DNA sequences that code for the same CDR3. This chain links TRBV18 with TRBJ1-5, with a possible D match to TRBD1 (5 bases). Looked up from germline, CDR1 is KGHSH and CDR2 is LQKENI. Trimming took off 5 bases at V and 0 bases at J, with 5 bases between the two ends. The CDR3 contains 13 residues. CDR3 residues: CASSDSSNQPQHF. The CDR3 DNA sequence: TGTGCCAGCTCAGACAGTAGCAATCAGCCCCAGCATTTT.

This clone was counted between two and nine times. This sequence joins TRBV3-1 (or the pseudogene TRBV3-2) and TRBJ2-5; D perhaps matches TRBD1 (6 bases). Germline CDR1 reads LGHDT; CDR2 reads YNNKEL (reference sequence). V lost 4 bases and J lost 4, with 16 bases in between. This CDR3 is built from 15 residues. The CDR3 DNA follows: TGTGCCAGCAGCCTTCCACAGGGCAACGTAGAGACCCAGTACTTC. It specifies CASSLPQGNVETQYF.

The chain links TRBV12-3 or TRBV12-4 to TRBJ1-5; D uncertain. V was cut by 3 bases and J by 8 bases, with 5 bases left in between. CDR3 length: 11 residues. The CDR3 coding sequence is TGTGCCAGCAGTTTGGGAGAGCCCCAGCATTTT. Translating it yields CASSLGEPQHF.

J is TRBJ2-2 and V is TRBV6-2 or TRBV6-3, with a tentative D call TRBD1 (6 bases). V shed 1 base and J shed 7 bases, with 13 bases lying between them. The CDR3 extends over 15 amino acids. CDR1 and CDR2 (germline): MNHEY, SVGEGT. CDR3 coding DNA: TGTGCCAGCAGTTACTTTCCACAGGGCTTCGGGGAGCTGTTTTTT. Amino acids: CASSYFPQGFGELFF.

The chain joins TRBV30 to TRBJ2-7, with TRBD1 matching 10 bases. After removal of 4 bases from V and 2 bases from J, the junction contained 8 bases not matched to a gene. This CDR3 has 15 amino acids. CDR1 GTSNPN and CDR2 SVGIG come from the germline V gene (reference sequence). The CDR3 region is CAWNPGTGAPYEQYF. The CDR3 nucleotides read TGTGCCTGGAACCCCGGGACAGGGGCGCCCTACGAGCAGTACTTC. The variable domain in full, with the rest retrieved from reference TRBV30 and TRBJ2-7, is SQTIHQWPATLVQPVGSPLSLECTVEGTSNPNLYWYRQAAGRGLQLLFYSVGIGQISSEVPQNLSASRPQDRQFILSSKKLLLSDSGFYLCAWNPGTGAPYEQYFGPGTRLTVT.

This clone appeared many times. The CDR3 sequence is CASSPPVTGTGWDEQYF. CDR3 DNA sequence: TGTGCCAGCTCACCGCCCGTTACCGGGACAGGGTGGGACGAGCAGTACTTC. The chain is built from TRBV18 and TRBJ2-7, with TRBD1 identical over 9 bases. Losses at the gene ends were 3 bases for V and 5 bases for J; bases not matched to a gene: 14. This CDR3 region has 17 residues. Germline loops: CDR1 KGHSH, CDR2 LQKENI.

The V and J genes are TRBV12-3 or TRBV12-4 and TRBJ2-1; 7 positions agree with TRBD1. This CDR3 is built from 13 residues. Trimming at V came to 2 bases and at J to 9 bases, leaving 4 bases not matched to a gene. The CDR3 bases are TGTGCCAGCAGTTTAAGTCAGGGGGTTGAGCAGTTCTTC. Residues: CASSLSQGVEQFF.

V gene TRBV12-3 or TRBV12-4 combines with J gene TRBJ2-2; 7 positions match TRBD2. Germline trimming cut 6 bases from V and 5 bases from J; bases unmatched to any gene: 3. The CDR3 length is 13 residues. CDR3 loop: CASRRERTGELFF. CDR3 coding DNA: TGTGCCAGCAGGCGGGAGAGGACCGGGGAGCTGTTTTTT.

The J gene is TRBJ1-2, the V gene TRBV9; 10 bases line up with TRBD1. The CDR3 runs to 16 residues. V trimming: 4 bases; J trimming: 4 bases; junction bases outside the gene matches: 10. CDR1 and CDR2 (germline): SGDLS, YYNGEE. CDR3 residues: CASSSLTGQGRYGYTF. Written as DNA, the CDR3 is TGTGCCAGCAGCTCCCTGACGGGACAGGGGCGCTATGGCTACACCTTC.

The count of this clone is one. One end of the junction fails to match germline, which may point to a read error. V usage is TRBV18 and J usage is TRBJ1-2; D is perhaps TRBD1 (5 bases). This CDR3 spans 12 amino acids. Per the germline V gene, CDR1 is KGHSH and CDR2 is LQKENI. CDR3 bases: TGTGCCAGCTCCCCGCAGGAGGGGTTCCGTCTCTTC. As protein: CASSPQEGFRLF.

The chain is built from TRBV18 and TRBJ2-2, with D tentatively TRBD2 (5 bases). Germline CDR1 reads KGHSH; CDR2 reads LQKENI. The CDR3 length is 14 residues. With 4 bases removed from V and 6 bases from J, the gap between germline ends came to 12 bases. CDR3 in amino acids: CASSQTEGSGELFF. DNA for the CDR3: TGTGCCAGCTCACAAACAGAGGGATCCGGGGAGCTGTTTTTT.

This clone was picked up a small number of times. The chain is built from TRBV11-3 and TRBJ2-2, with 12 bases that match TRBD2. Germline assignment: CDR1 SGHNT and CDR2 YENEEA. V lost 2 bases, J lost 5 bases, and 9 bases stayed unmatched. This CDR3 spans 18 amino acids. The CDR3, as DNA: TGTGCCAGCAGCTTACTAGCGGGAGGGACCTTTAGAACCGGGGAGCTGTTTTTT. Protein: CASSLLAGGTFRTGELFF.